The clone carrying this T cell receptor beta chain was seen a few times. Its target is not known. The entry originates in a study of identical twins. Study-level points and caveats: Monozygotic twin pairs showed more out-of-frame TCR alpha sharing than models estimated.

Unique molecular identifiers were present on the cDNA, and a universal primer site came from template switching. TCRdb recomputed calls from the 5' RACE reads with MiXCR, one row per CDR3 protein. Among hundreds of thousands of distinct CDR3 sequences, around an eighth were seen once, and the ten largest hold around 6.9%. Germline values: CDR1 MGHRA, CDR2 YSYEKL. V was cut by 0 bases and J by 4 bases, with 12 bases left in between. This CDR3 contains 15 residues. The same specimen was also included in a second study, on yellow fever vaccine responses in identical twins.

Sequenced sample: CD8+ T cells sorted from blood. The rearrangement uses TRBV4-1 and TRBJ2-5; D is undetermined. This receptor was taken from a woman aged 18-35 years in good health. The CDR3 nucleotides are TGCGCCAGCAGCCAAGATGTCGGGCGTTCAGAGACCCAGTACTTC. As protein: CASSQDVGRSETQYF.